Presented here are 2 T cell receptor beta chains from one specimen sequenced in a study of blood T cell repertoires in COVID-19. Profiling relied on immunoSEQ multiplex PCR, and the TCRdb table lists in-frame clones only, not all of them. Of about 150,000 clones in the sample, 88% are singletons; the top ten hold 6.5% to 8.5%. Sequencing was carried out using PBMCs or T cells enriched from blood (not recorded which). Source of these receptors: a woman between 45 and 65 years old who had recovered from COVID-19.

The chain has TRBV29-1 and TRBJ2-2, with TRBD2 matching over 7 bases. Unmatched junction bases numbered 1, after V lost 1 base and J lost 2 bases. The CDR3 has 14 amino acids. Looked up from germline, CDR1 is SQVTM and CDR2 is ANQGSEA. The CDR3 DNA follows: TGCAGCGTTGAAGCTAGCGGAAACACCGGGGAGCTGTTTTTT. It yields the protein CSVEASGNTGELFF.

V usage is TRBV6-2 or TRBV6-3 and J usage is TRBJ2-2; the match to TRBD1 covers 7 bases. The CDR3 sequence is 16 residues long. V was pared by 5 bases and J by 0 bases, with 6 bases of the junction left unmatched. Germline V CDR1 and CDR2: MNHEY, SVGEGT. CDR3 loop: CASSQAQGANTGELFF. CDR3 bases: TGTGCCAGCAGTCAGGCCCAGGGGGCGAACACCGGGGAGCTGTTTTTT.